Listed here are 2 T cell receptor beta chains from one sample, sequenced in a study of blood T cell repertoires in COVID-19. Sequenced by immunoSEQ multiplex PCR; TCRdb stores in-frame clones only, minus some. Of a few hundred thousand clones in the sample, around 81% were seen once. The sample was peripheral blood. Receptors were obtained from a human donor in a cohort sampled during active COVID-19.

This clone turned up a few times. The rearrangement joins TRBV19 to TRBJ1-2, with 11 bases that match TRBD1. This CDR3 region has 17 residues. Germline V CDR1 and CDR2: LNHDA, SQIVND (reference sequence). V shed 3 bases and J 4 bases; nucleotides not matched to a gene: 10. The CDR3 loop reads CASSISGTGGSGYGYTF. The CDR3 nucleotides read TGTGCCAGTAGTATCTCCGGGACAGGGGGTAGTGGCTATGGCTACACCTTC.

This rearrangement joins TRBV5-6 to TRBJ2-7; D is perhaps TRBD2 (6 bases). Looked up from germline, CDR1 is SGHDT and CDR2 is YYEEEE. V lost 3 bases to trimming and J lost 3 bases, with 10 bases between them. The CDR3 is 13 amino acids. CDR3: CASSWEARYEQYF. CDR3 nucleotide sequence: TGTGCCAGCAGCTGGGAGGCGCGCTACGAGCAGTACTTC.